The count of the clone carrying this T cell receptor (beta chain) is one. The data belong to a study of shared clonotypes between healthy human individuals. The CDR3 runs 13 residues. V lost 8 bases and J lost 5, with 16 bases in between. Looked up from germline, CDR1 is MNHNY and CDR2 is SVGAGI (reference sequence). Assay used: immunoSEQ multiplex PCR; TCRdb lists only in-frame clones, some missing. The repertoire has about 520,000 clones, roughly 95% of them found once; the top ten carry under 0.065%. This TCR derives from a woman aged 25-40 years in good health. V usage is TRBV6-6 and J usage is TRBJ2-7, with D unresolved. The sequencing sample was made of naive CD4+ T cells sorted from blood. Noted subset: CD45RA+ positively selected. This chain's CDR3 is CASQLGQLHEQYF. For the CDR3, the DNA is TGTGCCAGCCAACTCGGGCAGTTGCACGAGCAGTACTTC.